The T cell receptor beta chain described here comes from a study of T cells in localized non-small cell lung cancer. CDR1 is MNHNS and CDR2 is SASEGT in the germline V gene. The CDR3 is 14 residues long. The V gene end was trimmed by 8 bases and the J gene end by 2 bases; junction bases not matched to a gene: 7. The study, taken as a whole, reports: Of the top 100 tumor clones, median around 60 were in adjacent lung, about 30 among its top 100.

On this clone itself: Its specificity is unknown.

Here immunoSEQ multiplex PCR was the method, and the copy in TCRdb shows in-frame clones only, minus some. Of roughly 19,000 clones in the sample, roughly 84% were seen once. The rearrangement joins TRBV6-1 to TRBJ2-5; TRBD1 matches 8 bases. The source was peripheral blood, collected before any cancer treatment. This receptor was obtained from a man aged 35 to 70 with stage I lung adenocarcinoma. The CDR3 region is CASAGGVRQETQYF. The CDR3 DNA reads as TGTGCCAGCGCAGGGGGCGTGAGACAAGAGACCCAGTACTTC.